The 10 T cell receptor beta chains in this list originate from one sample, sequenced in a study of CD8 T cells in ankylosing spondylitis. No antigen has been identified for these receptors. Findings and caveats of the study: Apparently characteristic of ankylosing spondylitis blood was a TCR beta motif (about 8 highly homologous variants).

TCRdb reprocessed the 5' RACE reads via MiXCR and lists one record per CDR3 protein. The repertoire consists of 700,000 or so distinct CDR3 sequences, with around 20% occurring once and the leading ten covering roughly a fifth. The sequencing input was blood, either unsorted or a sorted T cell fraction (not recorded which). Every receptor here comes from a male donor with ankylosing spondylitis.

This clonotype occurred a few times. V usage is TRBV6-1 and J usage is TRBJ2-7; D is undetermined. The CDR3 extends over 14 amino acids. Trimming cost V 6 bases and J 3 bases, with 15 bases left between them. The germline V gene has CDR1 MNHNS and CDR2 SASEGT. The chain's CDR3 is CASSLKHRYYEQYF. The CDR3 DNA reads TGTGCCAGCAGCCTCAAACACCGGTACTACGAGCAGTACTTC.

V gene TRBV29-1 combines with J gene TRBJ2-1, with 11 bases aligning to TRBD2. The V segment lost 4 bases and the J segment 1 base; nucleotides outside the gene matches: 3. Germline V gene lookup returns CDR1 SQVTM and CDR2 ANQGSEA. The CDR3 sequence is 15 residues long. The DNA for the CDR3 is TGCAGCGTTGCGTCTAGCGGGAGGTCCTACAATGAGCAGTTCTTC. It specifies CSVASSGRSYNEQFF.

This clonotype was picked up many times. The chain uses TRBV10-3 and TRBJ2-3, with 8 positions matching TRBD2. This CDR3 is built from 14 residues. Germline lookup yields CDR1 ENHRY and CDR2 SYGVKD. The junction had 4 bases not matched to a gene; V was cut back by 4 bases and J by 4 bases. The CDR3 loop is CAISAGRDADTQYF. Here the CDR3 DNA reads TGTGCCATCAGTGCCGGGAGGGACGCAGATACGCAGTATTTT.

The gene calls are TRBV7-9 and TRBJ1-2, with D uncertain. CDR1 is SEHNR, CDR2 FQNEAQ, per germline (reference sequence). The CDR3 is 17 residues long. Deletions cut 3 bases from V and 6 bases from J, with 23 bases between. CDR3 DNA sequence: TGTGCCAGCAGCTTGACGTGGACGGGGAGTAAGGGAAATGGCTACACCTTC. Amino acids: CASSLTWTGSKGNGYTF.

This clonotype was recorded at least ten times. This rearrangement joins TRBV29-1 to TRBJ2-3, with 9 nucleotides matching TRBD2. The trim removed 3 bases at V and 5 bases at J, leaving 3 bases unmatched. The germline CDR1 and CDR2 sequences are SQVTM and ANQGSEA. The CDR3 has 13 amino acids. The CDR3 bases are TGCAGCGTTGAGGAACTAGCGGGAGATACGCAGTATTTT. Translation gives CSVEELAGDTQYF.

The table lists this clonotype with a few counts. This rearrangement joins TRBV5-5 to TRBJ2-3; D gene ambiguous. V lost 0 bases to trimming and J lost 1 base, with 15 bases between them. The CDR3 extends over 17 amino acids. The germline V gene encodes CDR1 SGHKS and CDR2 YYEKEE (reference sequence). The CDR3, as DNA: TGTGCCAGCAGCTTGGGGGCTTTATCGTGGGGCACAGATACGCAGTATTTT. This translates into CASSLGALSWGTDTQYF.

The genes are TRBV27 and TRBJ1-1, with D possibly matching TRBD1 (6 bases). The CDR3 sequence is 15 residues long. Per germline, CDR1 MNHEY and CDR2 SMNVEV (reference sequence). V was clipped by 2 bases and J by 11 bases, with 21 bases between them. CDR3 protein: CASSLRGTSNLGAFF. As DNA, the CDR3 is TGTGCCAGCAGTTTAAGGGGGACTTCTAATCTTGGGGCTTTCTTT.

The J gene is TRBJ2-3, the V gene TRBV5-1, with TRBD2 as a possible D gene (6 bases). The CDR3 has 14 amino acids. V was trimmed by 0 bases and J by 4 bases, leaving 9 bases between them. CDR1 is SGHRS and CDR2 is YFSETQ in the germline V gene. CDR3 in amino acids: CASSLGGVSDTQYF. DNA of the CDR3: TGCGCCAGCAGCTTGGGGGGGGTTTCAGATACGCAGTATTTT.

The rearrangement links TRBV23-1 to TRBJ2-7; the match to TRBD1 covers 9 bases. TRBV23-1 is an open reading frame, and its role is uncertain. V trimming: 6 bases; J trimming: 4 bases; junction bases outside the gene matches: 10. This CDR3 comprises 15 residues. CDR3 sequence reads: CASSCGTGNLYEQYF. The CDR3 region has the DNA TGCGCCAGCAGCTGTGGGACAGGGAATCTGTACGAGCAGTACTTC.

The V gene is TRBV29-1, the J gene TRBJ2-5; D uncertain. CDR1 is SQVTM and CDR2 is ANQGSEA in the germline V gene. The ends were cut back, 4 bases at V and 7 bases at J, with 7 bases in the middle. The CDR3 contains 10 residues. The CDR3 nucleotides are TGCAGCGTTGTCGTGGGGACCCAGTACTTC. Translating gives CSVVVGTQYF.